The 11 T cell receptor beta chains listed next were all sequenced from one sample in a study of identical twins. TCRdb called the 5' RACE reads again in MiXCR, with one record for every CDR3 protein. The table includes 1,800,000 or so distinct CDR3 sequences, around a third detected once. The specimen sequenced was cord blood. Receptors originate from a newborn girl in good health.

As DNA, the CDR3 is TGTGCCAGCAGCCCGGAGGGCTTAGGGGGCGGCACTGAAGCTTTCTTT. Translation gives CASSPEGLGGGTEAFF. V and J are TRBV2 and TRBJ1-1, with 7 bases that match TRBD1. V was clipped by 6 bases and J by 4 bases; unmatched bases: 14. The CDR3 runs 16 residues. Per germline, CDR1 SNHLY and CDR2 FYNNEI. Full variable domain (remainder filled in from reference TRBV2 and TRBJ1-1): EPEVTQTPSHQVTQMGQEVILRCVPISNHLYFYWYRQILGQKVEFLVSFYNNEISEKSEIFDDQFSVERPDGSNFTLKIRSTKLEDSAMYFCASSPEGLGGGTEAFFGQGTRLTVV.

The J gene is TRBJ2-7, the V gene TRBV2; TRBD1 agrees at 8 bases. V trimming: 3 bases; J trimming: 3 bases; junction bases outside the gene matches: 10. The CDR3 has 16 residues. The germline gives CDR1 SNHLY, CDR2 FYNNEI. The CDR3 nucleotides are TGTGCCAGCAGTGACCCTGGACAGGGTGGAAACTACGAGCAGTACTTC. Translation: CASSDPGQGGNYEQYF.

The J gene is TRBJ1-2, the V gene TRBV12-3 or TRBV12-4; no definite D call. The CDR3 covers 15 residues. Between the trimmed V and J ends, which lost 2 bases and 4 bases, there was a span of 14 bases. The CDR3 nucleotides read TGTGCCAGCAGTTTAATGGGGAGATGGGGCTATGGCTACACCTTC. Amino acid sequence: CASSLMGRWGYGYTF.

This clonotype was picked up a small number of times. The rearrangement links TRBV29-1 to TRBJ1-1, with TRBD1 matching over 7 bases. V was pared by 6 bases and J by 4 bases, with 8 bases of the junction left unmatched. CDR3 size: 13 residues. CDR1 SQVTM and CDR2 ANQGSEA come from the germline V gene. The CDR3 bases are TGCAGCGTCGAGACAGGGCGGCTCACTGAAGCTTTCTTT. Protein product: CSVETGRLTEAFF. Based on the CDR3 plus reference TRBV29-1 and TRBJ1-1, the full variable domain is SAVISQKPSRDICQRGTSLTIQCQVDSQVTMMFWYRQQPGQSLTLIATANQGSEATYESGFVIDKFPISRPNLTFSTLTVSNMSPEDSSIYLCSVETGRLTEAFFGQGTRLTVV.

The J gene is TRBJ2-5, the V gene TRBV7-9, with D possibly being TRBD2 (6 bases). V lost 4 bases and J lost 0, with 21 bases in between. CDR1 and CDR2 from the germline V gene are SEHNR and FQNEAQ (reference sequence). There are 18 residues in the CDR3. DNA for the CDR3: TGTGCCAGCAGCTCCGATACCTCGAGCGGGTACTACCAAGAGACCCAGTACTTC. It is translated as CASSSDTSSGYYQETQYF.

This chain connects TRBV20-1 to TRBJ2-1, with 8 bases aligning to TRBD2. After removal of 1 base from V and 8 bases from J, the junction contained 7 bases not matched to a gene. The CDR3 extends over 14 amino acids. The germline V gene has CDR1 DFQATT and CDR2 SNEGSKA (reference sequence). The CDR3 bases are TGCAGTGCTAGAGGTCCAGCGGGGGCCCATGAGCAGTTCTTC. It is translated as CSARGPAGAHEQFF.

This CDR3 reads CASSWSGGGEAFF. The CDR3 region has the DNA TGTGCCAGCAGCTGGTCGGGGGGCGGTGAAGCTTTCTTT. This chain joins TRBV11-1 and TRBJ1-1, with D possibly being TRBD1 (6 bases). Germline lookup yields CDR1 SGHAT and CDR2 FQDESV (reference sequence). V dropped 4 bases and J dropped 7 bases, with 13 bases sitting between them. The length of the CDR3 is 13 residues.

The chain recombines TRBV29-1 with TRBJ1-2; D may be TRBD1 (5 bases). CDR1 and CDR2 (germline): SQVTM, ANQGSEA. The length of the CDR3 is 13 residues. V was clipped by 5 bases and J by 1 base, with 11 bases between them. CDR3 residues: CSVRGLLNYGYTF. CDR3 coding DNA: TGCAGCGTTCGGGGACTTCTTAACTATGGCTACACCTTC. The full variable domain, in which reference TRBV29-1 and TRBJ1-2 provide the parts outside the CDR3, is SAVISQKPSRDICQRGTSLTIQCQVDSQVTMMFWYRQQPGQSLTLIATANQGSEATYESGFVIDKFPISRPNLTFSTLTVSNMSPEDSSIYLCSVRGLLNYGYTFGSGTRLTVV.

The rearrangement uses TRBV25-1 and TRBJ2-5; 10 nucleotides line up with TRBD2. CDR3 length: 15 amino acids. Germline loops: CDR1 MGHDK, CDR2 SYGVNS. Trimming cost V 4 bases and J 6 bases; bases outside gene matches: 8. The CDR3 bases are TGTGCCAGCAGTGCCGGACTAGCGGTTTCCCAGACCCAGTACTTC. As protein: CASSAGLAVSQTQYF.

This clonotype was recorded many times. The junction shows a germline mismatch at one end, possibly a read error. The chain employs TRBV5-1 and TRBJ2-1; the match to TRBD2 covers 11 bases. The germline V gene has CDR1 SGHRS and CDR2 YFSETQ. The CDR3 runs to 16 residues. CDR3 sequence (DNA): TGTGCCAGCAGCTTACGCCTAGCGGGAGGTAACAATGAGCAGTTCTTC. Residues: CASSLRLAGGNNEQFF.

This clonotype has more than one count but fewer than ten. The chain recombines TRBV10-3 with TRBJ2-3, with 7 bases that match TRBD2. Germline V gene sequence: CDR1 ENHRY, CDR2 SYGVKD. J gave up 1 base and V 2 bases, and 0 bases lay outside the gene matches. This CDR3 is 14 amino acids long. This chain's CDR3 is CAISETSGTDTQYF. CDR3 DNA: TGTGCCATCAGTGAGACTAGCGGCACAGATACGCAGTATTTT.